One T cell receptor (beta chain) is described in this entry. Its specificity is unknown. This CDR3 spans 14 amino acids. Germline CDR1 reads LNHNV; CDR2 reads YYDKDF (reference sequence). TCRdb re-called the 5' RACE reads; every CDR3 protein appears as one record, without DNA. The sample shows 420,000 or so distinct CDR3 sequences, and around 2.3% sits with its ten largest clones. This sample was taken from a study of monozygotic twins with inflammatory bowel disease. Overall study results and limits: The sharing of clonotypes with others was lower in IBD patients than in healthy twins, especially with disease activity.

The source of this sequence is a human donor with ulcerative colitis or Crohn's disease, or a healthy co-twin of an affected twin (not recorded which). The J gene is TRBJ2-7, the V gene TRBV15. The sequencing sample was made of blood. CDR3 protein: CATSSTTETYEQYF.